This T cell receptor beta chain is from a study of blood T cell repertoires in COVID-19. Study summary: Specimens from acute and convalescent COVID-19 originated in the United States, Italy and Spain.

In the original analysis: Estimation of nucleated cell counts relied on the amplification of reference gene primers. Using immunoSEQ multiplex PCR, the repertoire was profiled, and TCRdb retains in-frame clones only, with some absent. V, J and clone size reflect that table, while D and trimming were determined from the DNA. The data hold about 250,000 clones, with roughly 90% observed a single time. This CDR3 has 16 residues. In germline, CDR1 is KGHDR, CDR2 SFDVKD. Trimming at V came to 3 bases and at J to 6 bases, leaving 10 bases not matched to a gene. Patients in Seattle were enrolled during active infection, then followed longitudinally.

The sequenced material came from peripheral blood. V usage is TRBV24-1 and J usage is TRBJ2-1; TRBD2 agrees at 7 bases. The sequence derives from a woman aged 60-75 years with COVID-19, enrolled during active disease. The CDR3 sequence: CATSDHPRGGPNEQFF. CDR3 DNA sequence: TGTGCCACCAGTGATCACCCCCGGGGAGGGCCCAATGAGCAGTTCTTC.